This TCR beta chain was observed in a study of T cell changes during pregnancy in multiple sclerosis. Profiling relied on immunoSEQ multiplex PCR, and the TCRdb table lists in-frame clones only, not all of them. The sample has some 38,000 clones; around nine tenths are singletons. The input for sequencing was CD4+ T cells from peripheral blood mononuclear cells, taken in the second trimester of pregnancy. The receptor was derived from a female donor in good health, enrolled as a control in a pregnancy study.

The CDR3 DNA is TGTGCCAGCAGCCCCCAACTAGCGGGGGGGTTCGGGGAGCTGTTTTTT. It encodes CASSPQLAGGFGELFF. The rearrangement uses TRBV7-2 and TRBJ2-2; 13 bases line up with TRBD2. V was clipped by 5 bases and J by 7 bases; unmatched bases: 7. This CDR3 is built from 16 residues. Germline V gene lookup returns CDR1 SGHTA and CDR2 FQGNSA.